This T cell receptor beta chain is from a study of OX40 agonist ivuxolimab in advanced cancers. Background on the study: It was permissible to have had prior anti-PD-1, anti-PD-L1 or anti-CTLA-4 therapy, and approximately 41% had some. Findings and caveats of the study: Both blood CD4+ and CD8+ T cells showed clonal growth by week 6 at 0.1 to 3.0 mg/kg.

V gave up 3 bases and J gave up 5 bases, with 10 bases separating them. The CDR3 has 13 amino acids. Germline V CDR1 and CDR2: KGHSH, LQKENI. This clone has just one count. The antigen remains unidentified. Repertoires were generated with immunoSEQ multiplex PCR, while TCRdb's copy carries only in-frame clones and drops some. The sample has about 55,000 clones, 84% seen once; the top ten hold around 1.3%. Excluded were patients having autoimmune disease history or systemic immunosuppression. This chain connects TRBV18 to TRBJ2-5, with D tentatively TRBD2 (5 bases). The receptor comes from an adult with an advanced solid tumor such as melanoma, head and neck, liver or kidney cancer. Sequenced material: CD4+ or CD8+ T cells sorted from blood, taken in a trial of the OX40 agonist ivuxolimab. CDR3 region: CASSPFPGETQYF. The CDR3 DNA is TGTGCCAGCTCACCCTTCCCGGGGGAGACCCAGTACTTC.